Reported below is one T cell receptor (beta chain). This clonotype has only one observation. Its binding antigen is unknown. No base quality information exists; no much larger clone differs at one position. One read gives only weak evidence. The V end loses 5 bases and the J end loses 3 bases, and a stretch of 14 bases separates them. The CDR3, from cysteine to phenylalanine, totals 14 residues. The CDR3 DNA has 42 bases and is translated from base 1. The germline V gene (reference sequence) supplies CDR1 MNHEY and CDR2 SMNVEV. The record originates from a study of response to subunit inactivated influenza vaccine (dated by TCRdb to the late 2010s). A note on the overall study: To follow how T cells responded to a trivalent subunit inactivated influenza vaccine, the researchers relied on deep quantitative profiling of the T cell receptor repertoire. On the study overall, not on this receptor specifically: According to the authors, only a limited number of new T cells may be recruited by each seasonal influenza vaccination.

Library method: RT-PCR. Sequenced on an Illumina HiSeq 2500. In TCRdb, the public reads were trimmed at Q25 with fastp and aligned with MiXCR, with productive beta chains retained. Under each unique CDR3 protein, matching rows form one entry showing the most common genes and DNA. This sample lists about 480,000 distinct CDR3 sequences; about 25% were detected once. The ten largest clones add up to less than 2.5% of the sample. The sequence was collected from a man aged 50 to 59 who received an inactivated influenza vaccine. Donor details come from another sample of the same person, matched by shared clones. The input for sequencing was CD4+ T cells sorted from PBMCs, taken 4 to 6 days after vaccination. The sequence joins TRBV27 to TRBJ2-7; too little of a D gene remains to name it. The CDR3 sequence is CASSPFNTFYEQYF. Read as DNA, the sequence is TGTGCCAGCAGTCCCTTTAACACGTTCTACGAGCAGTACTTC.